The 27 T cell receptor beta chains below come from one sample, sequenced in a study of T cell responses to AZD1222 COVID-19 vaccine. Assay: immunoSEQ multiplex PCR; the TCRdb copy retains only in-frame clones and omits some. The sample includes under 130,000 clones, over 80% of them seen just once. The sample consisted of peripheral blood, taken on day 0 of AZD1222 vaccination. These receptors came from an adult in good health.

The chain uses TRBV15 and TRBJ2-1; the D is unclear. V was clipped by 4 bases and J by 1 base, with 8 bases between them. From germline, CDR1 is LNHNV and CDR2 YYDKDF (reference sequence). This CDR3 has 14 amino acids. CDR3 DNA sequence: TGTGCCACCAGCACTCAGGTTTCCTACAATGAGCAGTTCTTC. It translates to CATSTQVSYNEQFF.

DNA for the CDR3: TGTGCCAGCAGCACATTCCGGGACAGGACAAACGAGCAGTACTTC. It translates to CASSTFRDRTNEQYF. The V gene is TRBV7-8, the J gene TRBJ2-7; 8 bases are a match to TRBD1. The germline V gene encodes CDR1 SGHVS and CDR2 FQNEAQ. Trimming cost V 5 bases and J 5 bases; bases outside gene matches: 11. The CDR3 is made up of 15 amino acids.

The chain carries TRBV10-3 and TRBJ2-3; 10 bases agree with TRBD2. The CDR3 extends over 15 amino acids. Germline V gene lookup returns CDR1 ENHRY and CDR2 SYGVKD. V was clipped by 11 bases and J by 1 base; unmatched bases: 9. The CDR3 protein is CASLSLAGGTDTQYF. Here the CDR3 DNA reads TGTGCCTCACTTTCCCTAGCGGGGGGCACAGATACGCAGTATTTT.

Here the CDR3 DNA reads TGTGCCAGCAGTTTGTCGACTAGCAGTGAGCAGTTCTTC. Its protein is CASSLSTSSEQFF. The rearrangement links TRBV12-3 or TRBV12-4 to TRBJ2-1, with 7 bases fitting TRBD2. The CDR3 extends over 13 amino acids. J lost 9 bases, V lost 3 bases, and 5 bases had no gene match.

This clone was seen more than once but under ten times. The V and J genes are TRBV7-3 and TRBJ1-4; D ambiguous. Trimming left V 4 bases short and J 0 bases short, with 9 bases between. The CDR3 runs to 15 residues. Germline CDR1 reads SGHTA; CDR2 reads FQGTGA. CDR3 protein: CASSSSLATNEKLFF. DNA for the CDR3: TGTGCCAGCAGCTCCAGCCTTGCAACTAATGAAAAACTGTTTTTT. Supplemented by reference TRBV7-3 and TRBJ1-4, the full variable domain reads GAGVSQTPSNKVTEKGKYVELRCDPISGHTALYWYRQSLGQGPEFLIYFQGTGAADDSGLPNDRFFAVRPEGSVSTLKIQRTERGDSAVYLCASSSSLATNEKLFFGSGTQLSVL.

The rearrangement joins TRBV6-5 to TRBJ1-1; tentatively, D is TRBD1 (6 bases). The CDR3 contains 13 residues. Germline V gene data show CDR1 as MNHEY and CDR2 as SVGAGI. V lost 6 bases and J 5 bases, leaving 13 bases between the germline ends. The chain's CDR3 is CASSYDRKTEAFF. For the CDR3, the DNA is TGTGCCAGCAGCTACGACAGGAAGACTGAAGCTTTCTTT.

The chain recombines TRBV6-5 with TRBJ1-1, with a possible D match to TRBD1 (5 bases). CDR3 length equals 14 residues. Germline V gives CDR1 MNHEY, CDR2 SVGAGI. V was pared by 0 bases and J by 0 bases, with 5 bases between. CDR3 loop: CASSYSGVNTEAFF. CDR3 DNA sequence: TGTGCCAGCAGTTACTCAGGGGTGAACACTGAAGCTTTCTTT.

CDR3 bases: TGTGCCAGCCAGATGACAGGGGGCCAGGAAAAACTGTTTTTT. Translating it yields CASQMTGGQEKLFF. This rearrangement joins TRBV28 to TRBJ1-4, with TRBD1 matching over 10 bases. Germline loops: CDR1 MDHEN, CDR2 SYDVKM. Unmatched junction bases numbered 8, after V lost 8 bases and J lost 8 bases. The CDR3 is 14 amino acids.

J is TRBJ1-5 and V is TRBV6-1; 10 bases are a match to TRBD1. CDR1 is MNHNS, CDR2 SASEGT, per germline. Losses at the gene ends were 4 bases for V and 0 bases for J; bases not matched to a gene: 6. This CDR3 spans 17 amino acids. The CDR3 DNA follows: TGTGCCAGCAGTGCGGGACAGGGGACCTATAGCAATCAGCCCCAGCATTTT. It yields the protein CASSAGQGTYSNQPQHF.

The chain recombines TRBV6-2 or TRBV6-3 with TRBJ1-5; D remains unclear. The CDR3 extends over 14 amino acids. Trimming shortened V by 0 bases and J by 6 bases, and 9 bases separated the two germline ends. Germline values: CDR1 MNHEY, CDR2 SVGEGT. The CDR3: CASSYSSQGQPQHF. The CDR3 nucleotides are TGTGCCAGCAGTTACTCGTCCCAAGGTCAGCCCCAGCATTTT.

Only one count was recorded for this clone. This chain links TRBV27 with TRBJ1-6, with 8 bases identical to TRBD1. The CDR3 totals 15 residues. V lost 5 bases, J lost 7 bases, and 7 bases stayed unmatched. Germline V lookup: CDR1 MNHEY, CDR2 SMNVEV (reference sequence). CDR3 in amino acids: CASSTTGGWNSPLHF. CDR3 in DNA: TGTGCCAGCAGTACCACAGGGGGGTGGAATTCACCCCTCCACTTT.

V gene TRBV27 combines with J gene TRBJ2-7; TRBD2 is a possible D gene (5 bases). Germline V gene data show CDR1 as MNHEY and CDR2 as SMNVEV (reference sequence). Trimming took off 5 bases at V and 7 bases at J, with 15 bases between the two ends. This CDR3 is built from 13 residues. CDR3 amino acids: CASSPTRAQEQYF. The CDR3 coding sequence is TGTGCCAGCAGTCCGACGAGGGCGCAAGAGCAGTACTTC.

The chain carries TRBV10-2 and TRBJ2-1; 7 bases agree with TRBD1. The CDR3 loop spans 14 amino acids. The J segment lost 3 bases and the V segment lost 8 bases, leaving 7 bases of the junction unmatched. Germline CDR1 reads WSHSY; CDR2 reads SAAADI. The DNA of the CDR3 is TGCGCCAGCGGGAAGCGACAGGGCTACAATGAGCAGTTCTTC. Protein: CASGKRQGYNEQFF.

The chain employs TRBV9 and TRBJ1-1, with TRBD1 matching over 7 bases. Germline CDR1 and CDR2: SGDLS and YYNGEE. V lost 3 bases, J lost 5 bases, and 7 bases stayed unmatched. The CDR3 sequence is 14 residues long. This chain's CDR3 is CASSARQGLTEAFF. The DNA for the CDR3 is TGTGCCAGCAGCGCACGACAGGGACTGACTGAAGCTTTCTTT.

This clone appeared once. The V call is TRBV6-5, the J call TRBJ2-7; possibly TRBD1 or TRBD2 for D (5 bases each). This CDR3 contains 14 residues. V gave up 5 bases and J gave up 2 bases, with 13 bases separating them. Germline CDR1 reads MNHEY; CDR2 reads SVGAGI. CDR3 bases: TGTGCCAGCAGTCTCTCGGGACCTCCCTACGAGCAGTACTTC. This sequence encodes CASSLSGPPYEQYF.

The DNA of the CDR3 is TGTGCCAGCAGATCTAACCCGACAGGGGACACTGAAGCTTTCTTT. Encoded protein: CASRSNPTGDTEAFF. The chain has TRBV3-1 (or the pseudogene TRBV3-2) and TRBJ1-1; 8 bases agree with TRBD1. V dropped 6 bases and J dropped 3; count of bases not matched to a gene: 9. CDR3 length equals 15 residues. The germline V gene encodes CDR1 LGHDT and CDR2 YNNKEL (reference sequence).

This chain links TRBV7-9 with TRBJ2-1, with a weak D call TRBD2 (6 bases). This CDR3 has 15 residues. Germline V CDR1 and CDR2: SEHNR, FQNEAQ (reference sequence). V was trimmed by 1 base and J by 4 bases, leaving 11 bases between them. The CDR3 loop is CASSLVLSGYNEQFF. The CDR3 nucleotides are TGTGCCAGCAGCTTAGTCTTAAGCGGGTACAATGAGCAGTTCTTC.

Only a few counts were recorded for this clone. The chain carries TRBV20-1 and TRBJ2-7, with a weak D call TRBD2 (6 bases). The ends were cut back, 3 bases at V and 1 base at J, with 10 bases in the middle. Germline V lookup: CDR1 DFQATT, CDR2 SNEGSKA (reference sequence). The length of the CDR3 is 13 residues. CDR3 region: CSASREWSYEQYF. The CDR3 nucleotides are TGCAGTGCTAGTCGGGAGTGGTCCTACGAGCAGTACTTC.

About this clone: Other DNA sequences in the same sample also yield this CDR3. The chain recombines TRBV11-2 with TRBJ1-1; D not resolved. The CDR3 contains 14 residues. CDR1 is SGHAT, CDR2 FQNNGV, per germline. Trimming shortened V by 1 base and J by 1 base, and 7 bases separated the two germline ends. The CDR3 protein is CASSLVGGNTEAFF. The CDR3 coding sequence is TGTGCCAGCAGCTTAGTGGGCGGGAACACTGAAGCTTTCTTT.

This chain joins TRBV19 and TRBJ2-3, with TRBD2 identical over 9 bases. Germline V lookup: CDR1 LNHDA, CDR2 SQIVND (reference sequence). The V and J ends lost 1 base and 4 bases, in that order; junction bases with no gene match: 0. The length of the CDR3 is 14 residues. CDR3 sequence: CASSIVAGADTQYF. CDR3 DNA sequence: TGTGCCAGTAGTATAGTAGCGGGGGCAGATACGCAGTATTTT.

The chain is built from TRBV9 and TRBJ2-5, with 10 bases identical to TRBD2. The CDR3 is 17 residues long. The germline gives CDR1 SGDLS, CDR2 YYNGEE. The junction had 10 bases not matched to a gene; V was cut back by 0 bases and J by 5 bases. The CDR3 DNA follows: TGTGCCAGCAGCGTAGGTCTACTAGCGGGGACTGGGGAGACCCAGTACTTC. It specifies CASSVGLLAGTGETQYF.

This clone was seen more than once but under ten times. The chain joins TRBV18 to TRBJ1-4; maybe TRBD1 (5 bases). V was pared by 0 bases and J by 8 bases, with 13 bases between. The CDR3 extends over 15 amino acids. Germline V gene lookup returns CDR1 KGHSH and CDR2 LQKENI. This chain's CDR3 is CASSPPSGDGEKLFF. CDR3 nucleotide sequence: TGTGCCAGCTCACCACCCTCGGGGGATGGCGAAAAACTGTTTTTT.

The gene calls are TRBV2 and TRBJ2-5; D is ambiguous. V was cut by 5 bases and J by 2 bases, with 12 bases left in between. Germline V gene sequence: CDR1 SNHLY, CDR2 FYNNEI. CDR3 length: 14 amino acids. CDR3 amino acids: CASSLTVVQETQYF. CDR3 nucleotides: TGTGCCAGCAGTTTGACGGTAGTGCAAGAGACCCAGTACTTC.

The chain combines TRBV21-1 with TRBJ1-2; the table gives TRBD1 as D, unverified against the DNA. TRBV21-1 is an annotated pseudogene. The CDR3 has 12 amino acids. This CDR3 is CASSTGNRGYTF. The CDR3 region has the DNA TGTGCCAGCAGCACAGGTAATAGAGGCTACACCTTC.

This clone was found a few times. The CDR3 reads CASSPYGLAGAYEQYF. The CDR3 nucleotides are TGTGCCAGCAGTCCGTACGGACTAGCGGGTGCCTACGAGCAGTACTTC. The gene calls are TRBV6-2 or TRBV6-3 and TRBJ2-7, with 11 bases that match TRBD2. The CDR3 has 16 amino acids. Germline V gene sequence: CDR1 MNHEY, CDR2 SVGEGT. Trimming at V came to 5 bases and at J to 2 bases, leaving 8 bases not matched to a gene.

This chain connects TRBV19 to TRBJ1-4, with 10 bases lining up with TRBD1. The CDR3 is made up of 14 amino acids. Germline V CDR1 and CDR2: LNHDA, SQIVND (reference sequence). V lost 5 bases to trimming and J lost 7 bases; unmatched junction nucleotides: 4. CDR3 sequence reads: CASSDRGRTEKLFF. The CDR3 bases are TGTGCCAGTAGTGACAGGGGGCGAACTGAAAAACTGTTTTTT. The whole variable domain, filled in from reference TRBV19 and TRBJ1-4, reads DGGITQSPKYLFRKEGQNVTLSCEQNLNHDAMYWYRQDPGQGLRLIYYSQIVNDFQKGDIAEGYSVSREKKESFPLTVTSAQKNPTAFYLCASSDRGRTEKLFFGSGTQLSVL.

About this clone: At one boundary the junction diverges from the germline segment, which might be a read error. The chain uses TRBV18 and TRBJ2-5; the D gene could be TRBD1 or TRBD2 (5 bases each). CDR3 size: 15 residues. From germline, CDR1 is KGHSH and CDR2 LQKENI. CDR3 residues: CASSPRRVFERFSHF. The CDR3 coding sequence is TGTGCCAGCTCACCTCGCAGGGTTTTCGAGCGGTTTTCCCACTTC.